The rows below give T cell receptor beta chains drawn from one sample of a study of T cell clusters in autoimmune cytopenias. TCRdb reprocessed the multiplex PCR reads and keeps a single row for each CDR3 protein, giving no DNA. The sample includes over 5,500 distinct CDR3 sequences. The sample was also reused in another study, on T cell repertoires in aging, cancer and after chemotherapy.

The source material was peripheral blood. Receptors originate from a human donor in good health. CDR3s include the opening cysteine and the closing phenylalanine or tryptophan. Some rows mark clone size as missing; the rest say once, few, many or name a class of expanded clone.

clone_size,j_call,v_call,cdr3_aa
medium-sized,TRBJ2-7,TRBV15,CATSRLTSPSGRTSYEQYF
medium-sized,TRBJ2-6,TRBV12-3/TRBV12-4,CASRRGQGSGANVLTF
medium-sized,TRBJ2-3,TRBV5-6,CASSFKLLGTATDTQYF
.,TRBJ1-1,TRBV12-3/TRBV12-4,CASSLAGGTEAFF
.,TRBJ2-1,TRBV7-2,CASSLAGSGVWNEQFF
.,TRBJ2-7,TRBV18,CASSLRRGGGTYEQYF
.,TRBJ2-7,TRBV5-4,CASSRTGISYEQYF
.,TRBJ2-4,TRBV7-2,CASSLGQANGFQYF
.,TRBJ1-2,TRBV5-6,CASSSRDRGRVRYGYTF
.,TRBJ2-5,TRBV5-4,CASSLSRQGGTQYF
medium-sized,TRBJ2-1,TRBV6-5,CASSYSPSGRSNEQFF
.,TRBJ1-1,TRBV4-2,CASSQLGQGTNTEAFF
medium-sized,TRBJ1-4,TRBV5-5,CASSYVGGTGNEKLFF
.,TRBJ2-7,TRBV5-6,CASSPGGDLHEQYF
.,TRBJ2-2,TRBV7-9,CASSLEGRTGELFF
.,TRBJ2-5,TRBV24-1,CATSDPGTVGETQYF
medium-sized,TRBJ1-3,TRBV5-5,CASSPGEIGNTIYF
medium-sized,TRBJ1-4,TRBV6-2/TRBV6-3,CASSRQGSNEKLFF
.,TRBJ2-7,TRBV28,CASSQGGYSYEQYF
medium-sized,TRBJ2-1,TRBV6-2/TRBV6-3,CASSHLAGGMREQFF
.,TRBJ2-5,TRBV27,CASSLTGEGDETQYF
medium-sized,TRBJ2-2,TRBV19,CASSRGEGASNTGELFF
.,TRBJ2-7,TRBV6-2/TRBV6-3,CASRLLWGEQYF
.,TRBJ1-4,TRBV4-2,CASSQNAGRNNEKLFF
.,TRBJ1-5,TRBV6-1,CASIPGRNQPQHF
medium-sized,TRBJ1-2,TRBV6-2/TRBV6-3,CASETANYGYTF
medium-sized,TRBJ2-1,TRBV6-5,CASSYLGDNEQFF
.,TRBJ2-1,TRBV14,CASSQGRDSSYNEQFF
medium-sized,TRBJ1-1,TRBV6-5,CASSSYWQNTEAFF
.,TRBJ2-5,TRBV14,CASSQLALETQYF
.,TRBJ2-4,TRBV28,CASSSFSFRDYVWNIQYF
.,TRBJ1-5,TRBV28,CASSTDSLSMTQHF
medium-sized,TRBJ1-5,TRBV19,CASSLVWGDQPQHF
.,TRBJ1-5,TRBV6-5,CASSYSLAALQPQHF
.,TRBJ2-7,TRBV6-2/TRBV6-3,CASSLTGTGRAYEQYF
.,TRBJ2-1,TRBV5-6,CASSTRGAYNEQFF
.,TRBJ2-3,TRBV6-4,CASSRPRSRLAGGPDTQYF
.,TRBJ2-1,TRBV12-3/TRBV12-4,CASSRRDNYNEQFF
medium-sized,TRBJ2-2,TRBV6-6,CASSSGQGGTGELFF
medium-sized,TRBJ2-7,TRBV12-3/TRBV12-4,CASSLTAPGEQYF
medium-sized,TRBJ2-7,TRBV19,CASSTPKRGLTTVF
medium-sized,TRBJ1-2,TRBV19,CASRRGTGAFGYGYTF
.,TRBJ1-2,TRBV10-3,CAIVNASNYGYTF
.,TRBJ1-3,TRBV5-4,CASRTASGNTIYF
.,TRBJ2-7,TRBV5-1,CASSTQGYEQYF
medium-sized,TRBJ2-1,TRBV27,CASSGSFGPSSYNEQFF
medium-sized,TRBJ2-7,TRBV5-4,CASSLVRTSGANSYEQYF
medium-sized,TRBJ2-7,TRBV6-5,CASRNPGQGAYEQYF
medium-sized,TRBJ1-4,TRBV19,CASRLQGNEKLFF
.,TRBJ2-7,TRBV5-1,CASSPDREQYF
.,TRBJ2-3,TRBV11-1,CASSWGPTDTQYF
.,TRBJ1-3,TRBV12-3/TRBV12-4,CASSLIRDPGNTIYF